The 16 T cell receptor beta chains reported below all come from one sample, sequenced in a study of T cell responses to AZD1222 COVID-19 vaccine. Here immunoSEQ multiplex PCR was the method, and the copy in TCRdb shows in-frame clones only, minus some. The sample lists 110,000 to 150,000 clones; under 95% were seen once. Sequencing was performed on peripheral blood, taken 28 days after the second AZD1222 dose. These receptors came from an adult who received the AZD1222 COVID-19 vaccine.

The rearrangement links TRBV9 to TRBJ1-1; 11 nucleotides line up with TRBD1. Per germline, CDR1 SGDLS and CDR2 YYNGEE. CDR3 size: 14 residues. V shed 2 bases, J shed 5 bases, and the junction held 2 bases outside the gene matches. CDR3 amino acids: CASSVDRGQTEAFF. The CDR3 bases are TGTGCCAGCAGCGTGGACAGGGGGCAAACTGAAGCTTTCTTT.

The rearrangement links TRBV27 to TRBJ1-6; D not certain. Per germline, CDR1 MNHEY and CDR2 SMNVEV (reference sequence). CDR3 size: 15 residues. V dropped 5 bases and J dropped 0 bases, with 8 bases sitting between them. CDR3 nucleotide sequence: TGTGCCAGCAGTCTAGGGAGCTCCTATAATTCACCCCTCCACTTT. Translation gives CASSLGSSYNSPLHF.

V and J are TRBV6-5 and TRBJ1-2; D uncertain. This CDR3 comprises 12 residues. Trimming removed 8 bases at V and 4 bases at J, with 11 bases between. Germline lookup yields CDR1 MNHEY and CDR2 SVGAGI. CDR3 sequence (DNA): TGTGCCAGCCGAGAACAAACCTATGGCTACACCTTC. As protein: CASREQTYGYTF.

The chain couples TRBV6-1 to TRBJ2-7; TRBD1 aligns across 8 bases. Per the germline V gene, CDR1 is MNHNS and CDR2 is SASEGT. The V and J ends lost 2 bases and 2 bases, in that order; junction bases with no gene match: 5. The CDR3 totals 15 residues. CDR3 amino acids: CASSERWTGPYEQYF. CDR3 coding DNA: TGTGCCAGCAGTGAAAGATGGACAGGGCCCTACGAGCAGTACTTC.

J is TRBJ1-4 and V is TRBV2; 9 bases are shared with TRBD1. CDR3 length: 12 amino acids. Germline V gene sequence: CDR1 SNHLY, CDR2 FYNNEI. J was trimmed by 13 bases and V by 4 bases; bases with no gene match: 4. The CDR3 loop reads CASSATGGALFF. CDR3 coding DNA: TGTGCCAGCAGTGCTACAGGGGGCGCACTGTTTTTT. Full variable domain (remainder filled in from reference TRBV2 and TRBJ1-4): EPEVTQTPSHQVTQMGQEVILRCVPISNHLYFYWYRQILGQKVEFLVSFYNNEISEKSEIFDDQFSVERPDGSNFTLKIRSTKLEDSAMYFCASSATGGALFFGSGTQLSVL.

The chain has TRBV3-1 (or the pseudogene TRBV3-2) and TRBJ2-1, with D uncertain. The germline gives CDR1 LGHDT, CDR2 YNNKEL (reference sequence). The CDR3 totals 11 residues. Trimming removed 1 base at V and 9 bases at J, with 4 bases between. Here the CDR3 DNA reads TGTGCCAGCAGCCAAGTTGGTGAGCAGTTCTTC. Translation: CASSQVGEQFF.

V and J are TRBV4-1 and TRBJ2-5; tentative D call: TRBD2 (6 bases). This CDR3 region has 21 residues. Germline V gene sequence: CDR1 MGHRA, CDR2 YSYEKL. Trimming took off 0 bases at V and 5 bases at J, with 31 bases between the two ends. The CDR3: CASSQEERVWTRFDSWETQYF. The CDR3, as DNA: TGCGCCAGCAGCCAAGAAGAGCGGGTTTGGACACGTTTTGATTCCTGGGAGACCCAGTACTTC.

CDR3 protein: CASGAGSWNTEAFF. The CDR3 DNA is TGTGCCAGCGGGGCAGGGAGCTGGAACACTGAAGCTTTCTTT. The chain couples TRBV2 to TRBJ1-1, with TRBD1 as a possible D gene (5 bases). The CDR3 length is 14 residues. CDR1 SNHLY and CDR2 FYNNEI come from the germline V gene. V was cut by 8 bases and J by 1 base, with 14 bases left in between.

CDR3 DNA: TGTGCCAGCTCACCACGGACAGGGACTGATGAGCAGTTCTTC. Protein sequence: CASSPRTGTDEQFF. The chain is built from TRBV18 and TRBJ2-1, with TRBD1 matching over 8 bases. This CDR3 spans 14 amino acids. CDR1 and CDR2 from the germline V gene are KGHSH and LQKENI. V dropped 1 base and J dropped 8; count of bases not matched to a gene: 4.

This chain links TRBV24-1 with TRBJ2-1, with D unclear. The CDR3 length is 13 residues. CDR1 and CDR2 from the germline V gene are KGHDR and SFDVKD. The germline V and J ends were trimmed by 7 bases and 1 base, with 7 bases remaining between them. CDR3 in DNA: TGTGCCACCAGGGGTGGTTCCTACAATGAGCAGTTCTTC. It yields the protein CATRGGSYNEQFF.

This chain links TRBV18 with TRBJ1-2; 7 nucleotides match TRBD1. V shed 1 base and J 2 bases; nucleotides not matched to a gene: 4. Germline V gene data show CDR1 as KGHSH and CDR2 as LQKENI. This CDR3 is built from 15 residues. The CDR3 DNA reads as TGTGCCAGCTCACCACTGGACAGGCCCAACTATGGCTACACCTTC. Amino acids: CASSPLDRPNYGYTF. The variable domain in full, completed from reference TRBV18 and TRBJ1-2, reads NAGVMQNPRHLVRRRGQEARLRCSPMKGHSHVYWYRQLPEEGLKFMVYLQKENIIDESGMPKERFSAEFPKEGPSILRIQQVVRGDSAAYFCASSPLDRPNYGYTFGSGTRLTVV.

The CDR3 DNA sequence: TGTGCCAGCAGCTTCCCCGGGGGACCGGAGCAGTACTTC. Encoded protein: CASSFPGGPEQYF. The chain employs TRBV7-9 and TRBJ2-7; TRBD2 might be the D (6 bases). Germline loops: CDR1 SEHNR, CDR2 FQNEAQ (reference sequence). CDR3 length: 13 amino acids. Trimming left V 3 bases short and J 7 bases short, with 13 bases between.

V and J are TRBV7-2 and TRBJ2-3; tentatively, D is TRBD2 (5 bases). The CDR3 consists of 16 residues. Trimming took off 2 bases at V and 4 bases at J, with 16 bases between the two ends. Looked up from germline, CDR1 is SGHTA and CDR2 is FQGNSA. The CDR3 region is CASSLRGKGAPDTQYF. The CDR3 coding sequence is TGTGCCAGCAGCTTACGGGGAAAGGGAGCACCAGATACGCAGTATTTT.

This chain uses TRBV3-1 (or the pseudogene TRBV3-2) with TRBJ2-1, with D maybe TRBD2 (6 bases). Germline V CDR1 and CDR2: LGHDT, YNNKEL (reference sequence). Trimming stripped 4 bases from V and 1 base from J, with 11 bases between. CDR3 length: 15 amino acids. CDR3 residues: CASSRRGSSYNEQFF. For the CDR3, the DNA is TGTGCCAGCAGCCGCCGGGGGAGTTCCTACAATGAGCAGTTCTTC.

The chain has TRBV7-2 and TRBJ2-7, with TRBD1 matching over 8 bases. CDR1 and CDR2 from the germline V gene are SGHTA and FQGNSA. The V segment lost 5 bases and the J segment 2 bases; nucleotides outside the gene matches: 14. The CDR3 extends over 17 amino acids. The CDR3 is CASSPRGGQGNPYEQYF. CDR3 nucleotide sequence: TGTGCCAGCAGCCCCAGAGGCGGACAGGGAAATCCCTACGAGCAGTACTTC. Based on the CDR3 plus reference TRBV7-2 and TRBJ2-7, the full variable domain is GAGVSQSPSNKVTEKGKDVELRCDPISGHTALYWYRQSLGQGLEFLIYFQGNSAPDKSGLPSDRFSAERTGGSVSTLTIQRTQQEDSAVYLCASSPRGGQGNPYEQYFGPGTRLTVT.

The chain is built from TRBV7-9 and TRBJ1-2, with 9 nucleotides matching TRBD1. The CDR3 sequence is 16 residues long. The germline V gene has CDR1 SEHNR and CDR2 FQNEAQ (reference sequence). J was trimmed by 4 bases and V by 4 bases; bases with no gene match: 10. This CDR3 is CASSYWTGDPSYGYTF. For the CDR3, the DNA is TGTGCCAGCAGCTACTGGACAGGGGACCCTTCCTATGGCTACACCTTC.